The clone carrying this TCR beta chain was detected a few times. Germline CDR1 SGHDT, CDR2 YYEEEE. This CDR3 comprises 15 residues. V was clipped by 7 bases and J by 2 bases; unmatched bases: 9. The sample comes from a study of T cells in Graves' hyperthyroidism and ophthalmopathy. Template material for amplifying TCR beta CDR3 regions consisted of RNA transcripts. Initially, a first-round RT-PCR of the TCR CDR3 employed the HTBI primer set. From the multiplex PCR reads, TCRdb called clonotypes with MiXCR, one entry per CDR3 protein. The sample lists some 650,000 distinct CDR3 sequences, about a sixth occurring once.

This clonotype was sampled from a woman between 40 and 50 years old with Graves' ophthalmopathy. What was sequenced was blood. V usage is TRBV5-6 and J usage is TRBJ2-3; 8 positions agree with TRBD2. CDR3 region: CASVPGREDTDTQYF. The CDR3 bases are TGTGCCAGCGTCCCCGGGCGGGAGGACACAGATACGCAGTATTTT.